This TCR beta chain was recovered during a study of spatial heterogeneity in lung cancer (dated by TCRdb to between 2018 and 2020). Some background on the complete study: Beta-chain transcripts were consistently detected in greater numbers than alpha-chain transcripts, which likely reflects a higher abundance of beta-chain transcripts. In the raw uncorrected reads, each unique combination of TCR and UMI appeared more than ten times on average. In non-small cell lung cancer, the study quantitatively compared TCR alpha and beta repertoires across several tumor regions, matched nontumor lung, and blood. TCR repertoire features were related to nonsynonymous mutation counts determined by whole-exome sequencing of tumor tissue. At surgery, some 220 tumor regions, approximately 64 matched nontumor lung samples and some 54 PBMC samples were TCR-sequenced for both alpha and beta chains.

This clonotype came up many times. Its specific antigen is unknown. Base qualities are not provided; no much larger clone lies one nucleotide away. The library was produced with 5' RACE. Sequencing instrument: NextSeq 500. In the TCR library protocol, a unique molecular identifier was attached to each TCR cDNA molecule so that PCR and sequencing errors could be corrected. Concerning the study's data processing: Decombinator tools were used for TCR identification, UMI-based error correction and CDR3 extraction. TCRs above a frequency of 2 per 1,000, corresponding to the top 1% of the tumor frequency distribution, were defined as expanded. Each repertoire was subsampled 100 times to 5,000 TCRs, after which Renyi diversity was computed with the R vegan package. CDR3 similarity networks were built from amino acid triplet string-kernel similarity, connecting CDR3s with pairwise similarity above 0.82. TCRdb applied fastp at Q25 and MiXCR to the public reads, then kept only in-frame beta chains. Each CDR3 protein appears once, grouped with its most common genes and DNA. The V and J calls were determined by TCRdb, not by the authors. The sample data list around 9,700 distinct CDR3 sequences, and around 6% of these were observed just once. The ten largest clones capture over 25% of the sample.

Reading the label with the study, this specimen's time point is: sample taken at primary tumor resection. Donors were over 60 patients with early-stage, untreated non-small cell lung cancer from the lung TRACERx cohort. For TCR sequencing, whole RNA was extracted from tumor and nontumor lung tissue, or from cryopreserved PBMC samples, and no cell sorting was done. A patient was chosen for TCR sequencing only when enough RNA was available from at least two tumor regions. Study-level results and caveats: Ubiquitous expanded tumor TCRs were found in blood more often at tumor resection than at routine follow-up. Confirming at a functional level the hypothesis that regional TCRs recognize regional mutations was considered to require additional single-cell paired TCR alpha and beta sequencing.

The germline V gene sets CDR1 to MDHEN and CDR2 to SYDVKM. The CDR3 numbers 15 residues from cysteine through phenylalanine. The only DNA kept is the CDR3, 45 bases in frame from the first base. Unmatched junction bases come to 7, with V trimmed by 6 bases and J by 2 bases. The sequence was obtained from a male donor with early-stage non-small cell lung cancer. The chain links TRBV28 with TRBJ2-1; the central 7 bases match TRBD2. The sample was PBMCs, taken at surgery. The sequence in DNA is TGTGCCAGCAGCTTAGCGGGCCCGCCCTACAATGAGCAGTTCTTC. The resulting protein is CASSLAGPPYNEQFF.